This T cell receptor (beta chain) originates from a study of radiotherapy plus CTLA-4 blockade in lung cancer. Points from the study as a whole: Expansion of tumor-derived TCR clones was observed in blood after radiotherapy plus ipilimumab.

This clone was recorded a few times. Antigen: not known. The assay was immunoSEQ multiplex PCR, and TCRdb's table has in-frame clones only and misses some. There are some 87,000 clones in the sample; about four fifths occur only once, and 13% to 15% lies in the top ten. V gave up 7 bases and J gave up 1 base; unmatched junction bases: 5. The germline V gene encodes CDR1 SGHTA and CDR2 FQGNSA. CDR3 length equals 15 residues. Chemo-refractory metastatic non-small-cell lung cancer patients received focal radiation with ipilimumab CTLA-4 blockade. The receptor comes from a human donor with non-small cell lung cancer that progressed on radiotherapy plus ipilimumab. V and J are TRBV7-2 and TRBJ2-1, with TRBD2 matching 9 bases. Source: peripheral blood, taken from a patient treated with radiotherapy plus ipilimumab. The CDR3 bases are TGTGCCAGCAACCCTAGCGGGACGTCCTACAATGAGCAGTTCTTC. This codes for CASNPSGTSYNEQFF.